The 9 T cell receptor beta chains below come from one sample, sequenced in a study of beta chain features in type 1 diabetes. Findings and limits, study-wide: Researchers report that Type 1 diabetes patients had moderately but significantly shorter TCRB CDR3s across all four CD4+ subsets.

The investigators reverse transcribed all of the isolated RNA, so they sequenced expressed TCRB transcripts. TCRdb keeps only in-frame clones here, not all; method: immunoSEQ multiplex PCR. The sample gives around 160,000 clones, approximately 8.7% of which show up once; about 0.65% is in the top ten. Antigens of these TCRs are unknown. Material: central memory CD4+ T cells from blood. These receptors were obtained from a young woman with type 1 diabetes.

This clone came up a few times. An end of the junction does not agree with germline; a read error may underlie this. This chain uses TRBV10-2 with TRBJ2-7, with D perhaps TRBD2 (5 bases). The CDR3 totals 12 residues. Germline V CDR1 and CDR2: WSHSY, SAAADI. This CDR3 is CASRESAGSEYF. In DNA, the CDR3 is TGCGCCAGCAGAGAGTCGGCGGGTAGCGAGTACTTC.

A few counts support this clone. V usage is TRBV5-4 and J usage is TRBJ2-5; D is possibly TRBD2 (6 bases). The ends were cut back, 6 bases at V and 7 bases at J, with 25 bases in the middle. The CDR3 spans 16 residues. The germline CDR1 and CDR2 sequences are SGHNT and YYREEE (reference sequence). The CDR3 is CASNLRTGVGFGTQYF. The CDR3 coding sequence is TGTGCCAGCAACCTCCGGACGGGAGTCGGATTTGGGACCCAGTACTTC.

This clone was seen a handful of times. The chain links TRBV30 to TRBJ2-3, with 10 bases identical to TRBD1. Trimming cost V 3 bases and J 2 bases; bases outside gene matches: 2. This CDR3 has 14 amino acids. Germline V gives CDR1 GTSNPN, CDR2 SVGIG (reference sequence). This chain's CDR3 is CAWSRQGATDTQYF. As DNA, the CDR3 is TGTGCCTGGAGCCGACAGGGGGCCACAGATACGCAGTATTTT.

The chain has TRBV9 and TRBJ2-3, with D possibly TRBD2 on 6 matching bases. There are 16 residues in the CDR3. The V gene's germline CDR1 is SGDLS and CDR2 YYNGEE. Trimming removed 3 bases from V and 3 bases from J, with 17 bases in between. The CDR3 nucleotides read TGTGCCAGCAGCGACCCGGGGGACCCAGAGACAGATACGCAGTATTTT. This codes for CASSDPGDPETDTQYF. The full variable domain, in which reference TRBV9 and TRBJ2-3 provide the parts outside the CDR3, is DSGVTQTPKHLITATGQRVTLRCSPRSGDLSVYWYQQSLDQGLQFLIQYYNGEERAKGNILERFSAQQFPDLHSELNLSSLELGDSALYFCASSDPGDPETDTQYFGPGTRLTVL.

This clone appeared a few times. The V gene is TRBV11-3, the J gene TRBJ2-1; D is possibly TRBD2 (5 bases). CDR1 is SGHNT and CDR2 is YENEEA in the germline V gene. This CDR3 comprises 14 residues. V lost 2 bases and J 4 bases, leaving 9 bases between the germline ends. The CDR3 loop is CASSLSEVYNEQFF. The CDR3 DNA reads as TGTGCCAGCAGCTTATCGGAGGTATACAATGAGCAGTTCTTC.

The J gene is TRBJ2-2, the V gene TRBV4-1, with a possible D match to TRBD2 (5 bases). The CDR3 spans 14 residues. V was clipped by 2 bases and J by 6 bases, with 10 bases between them. Germline CDR1 is MGHRA and CDR2 is YSYEKL. In DNA, the CDR3 is TGCGCCAGCAGCCAACCTACTAGGGCCGGGGAGCTGTTTTTT. Its translation is CASSQPTRAGELFF.

The chain joins TRBV30 to TRBJ1-3; 7 nucleotides align to TRBD1. The V and J ends lost 3 bases and 3 bases, in that order; junction bases with no gene match: 5. CDR1 is GTSNPN and CDR2 is SVGIG in the germline V gene (reference sequence). The CDR3 totals 14 residues. The CDR3 protein is CAWSGAGGGNTIYF. The CDR3, as DNA: TGTGCCTGGAGCGGGGCAGGGGGTGGAAACACCATATATTTT.

The table lists this clone with a few counts. The rearrangement uses TRBV4-1 and TRBJ2-7, with D perhaps TRBD2 (5 bases). Trimming took 5 bases from V and 0 from J, leaving 14 bases between them. Germline values: CDR1 MGHRA, CDR2 YSYEKL. This CDR3 has 15 residues. CDR3 amino acids: CASSTRWESSYEQYF. Written as DNA, the CDR3 is TGCGCCAGCAGCACGAGGTGGGAGTCCTCCTACGAGCAGTACTTC.

The V and J genes are TRBV19 and TRBJ1-1; TRBD1 agrees at 7 bases. Germline-derived CDR1 and CDR2 are LNHDA and SQIVND (reference sequence). This CDR3 has 14 amino acids. V gave up 5 bases and J gave up 1 base; unmatched junction bases: 4. The CDR3 loop is CASSARQGNTEAFF. The CDR3 bases are TGTGCCAGTAGTGCCCGACAGGGGAACACTGAAGCTTTCTTT.